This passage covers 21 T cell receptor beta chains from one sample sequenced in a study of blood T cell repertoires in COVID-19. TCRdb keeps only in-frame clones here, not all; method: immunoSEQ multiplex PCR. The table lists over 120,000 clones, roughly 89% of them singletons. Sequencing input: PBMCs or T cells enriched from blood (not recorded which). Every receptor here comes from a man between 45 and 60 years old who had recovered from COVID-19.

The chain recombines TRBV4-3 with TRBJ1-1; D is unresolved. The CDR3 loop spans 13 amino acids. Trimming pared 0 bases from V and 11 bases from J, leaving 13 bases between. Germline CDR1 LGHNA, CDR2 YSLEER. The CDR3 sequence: CASSQEVSISAFF. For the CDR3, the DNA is TGCGCCAGCAGCCAAGAGGTATCTATCTCGGCTTTCTTT.

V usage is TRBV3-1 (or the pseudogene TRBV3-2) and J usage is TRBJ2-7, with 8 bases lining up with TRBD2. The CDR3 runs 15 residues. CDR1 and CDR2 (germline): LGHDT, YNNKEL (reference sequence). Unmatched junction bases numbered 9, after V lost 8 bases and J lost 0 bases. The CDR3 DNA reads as TGTGCCAGCCTATTGGCCGGGACTAGCTCCTACGAGCAGTACGTC. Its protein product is CASLLAGTSSYEQYV.

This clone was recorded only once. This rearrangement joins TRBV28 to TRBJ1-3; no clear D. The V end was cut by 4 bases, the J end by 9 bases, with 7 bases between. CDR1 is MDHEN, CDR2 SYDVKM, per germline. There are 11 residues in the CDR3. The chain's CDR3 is CASSSVGTIYF. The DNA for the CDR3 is TGTGCCAGCAGTTCAGTTGGCACCATATATTTT.

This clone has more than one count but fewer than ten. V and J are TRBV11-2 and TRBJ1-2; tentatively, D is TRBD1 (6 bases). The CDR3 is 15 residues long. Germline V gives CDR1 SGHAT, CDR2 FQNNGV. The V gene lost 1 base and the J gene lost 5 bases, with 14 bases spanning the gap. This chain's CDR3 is CASSLGGTTGYGYTF. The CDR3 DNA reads TGTGCCAGCAGCTTAGGGGGGACTACAGGGTATGGCTACACCTTC.

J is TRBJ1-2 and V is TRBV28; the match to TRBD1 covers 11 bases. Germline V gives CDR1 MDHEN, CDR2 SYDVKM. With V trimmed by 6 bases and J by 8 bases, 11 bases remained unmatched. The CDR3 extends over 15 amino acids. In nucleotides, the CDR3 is TGTGCCAGCAGGCCTACCGGGACAGGGGGACAAGGCTACACCTTC. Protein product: CASRPTGTGGQGYTF.

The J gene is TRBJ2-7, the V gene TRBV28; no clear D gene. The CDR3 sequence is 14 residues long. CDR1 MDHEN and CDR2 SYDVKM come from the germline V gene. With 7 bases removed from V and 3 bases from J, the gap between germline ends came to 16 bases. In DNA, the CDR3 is TGTGCCAGCAAGCGTAGTGGCCCCTACTACGAGCAGTACTTC. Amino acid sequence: CASKRSGPYYEQYF.

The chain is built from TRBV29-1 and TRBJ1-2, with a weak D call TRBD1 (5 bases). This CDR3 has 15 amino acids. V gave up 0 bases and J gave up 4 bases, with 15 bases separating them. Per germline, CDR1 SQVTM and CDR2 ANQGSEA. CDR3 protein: CSVEDGGVRGYGYTF. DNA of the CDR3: TGCAGCGTTGAAGACGGGGGGGTACGGGGCTATGGCTACACCTTC.

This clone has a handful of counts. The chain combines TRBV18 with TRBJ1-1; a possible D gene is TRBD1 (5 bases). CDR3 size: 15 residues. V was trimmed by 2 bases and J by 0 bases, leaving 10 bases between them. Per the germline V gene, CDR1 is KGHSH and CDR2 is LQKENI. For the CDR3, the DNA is TGTGCCAGCTCACCAGGGGGAGGGGTGAACACTGAAGCTTTCTTT. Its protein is CASSPGGGVNTEAFF.

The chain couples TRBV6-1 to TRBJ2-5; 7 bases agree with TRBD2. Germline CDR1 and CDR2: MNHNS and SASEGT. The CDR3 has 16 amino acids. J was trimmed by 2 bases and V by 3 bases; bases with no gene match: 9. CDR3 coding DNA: TGTGCCAGCAGTGACGGGTGGGGTAGCGGGCAAGAGACCCAGTACTTC. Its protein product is CASSDGWGSGQETQYF.

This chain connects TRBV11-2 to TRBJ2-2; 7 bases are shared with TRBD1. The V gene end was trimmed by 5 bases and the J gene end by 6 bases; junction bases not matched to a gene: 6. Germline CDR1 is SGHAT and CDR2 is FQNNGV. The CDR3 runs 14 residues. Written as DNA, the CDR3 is TGTGCCAGCAGCACAGGGGCGGCACCCGGGGAGCTGTTTTTT. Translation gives CASSTGAAPGELFF.

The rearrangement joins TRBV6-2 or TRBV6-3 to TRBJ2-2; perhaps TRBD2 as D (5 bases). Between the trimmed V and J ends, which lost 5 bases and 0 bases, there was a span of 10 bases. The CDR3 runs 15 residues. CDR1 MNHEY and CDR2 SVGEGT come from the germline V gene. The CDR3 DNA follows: TGTGCCAGCAGTGTCGCTAGCCCGAACACCGGGGAGCTGTTTTTT. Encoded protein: CASSVASPNTGELFF.

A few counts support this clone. DNA of the CDR3: TGTGCCACCACTGGGACAGGGGAGAACACCGGGGAGCTGTTTTTT. This gives the protein CATTGTGENTGELFF. This chain uses TRBV24-1 with TRBJ2-2; 10 bases fit TRBD1. Germline CDR1 and CDR2: KGHDR and SFDVKD. The CDR3 length is 15 residues. V lost 8 bases to trimming and J lost 1 base; unmatched junction nucleotides: 3.

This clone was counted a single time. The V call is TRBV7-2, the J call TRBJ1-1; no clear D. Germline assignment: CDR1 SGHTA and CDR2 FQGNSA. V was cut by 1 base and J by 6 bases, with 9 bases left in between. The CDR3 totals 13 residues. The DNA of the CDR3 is TGTGCCAGCAGCTTAGTGTCAGAGGCTGAAGCTTTCTTT. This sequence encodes CASSLVSEAEAFF.

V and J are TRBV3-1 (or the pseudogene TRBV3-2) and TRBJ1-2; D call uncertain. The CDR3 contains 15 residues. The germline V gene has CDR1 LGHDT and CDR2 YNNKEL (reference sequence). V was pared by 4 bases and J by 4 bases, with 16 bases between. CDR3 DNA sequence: TGTGCCAGCAGCCCTCTATGGGGTCGGGGCTATGGCTACACCTTC. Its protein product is CASSPLWGRGYGYTF.

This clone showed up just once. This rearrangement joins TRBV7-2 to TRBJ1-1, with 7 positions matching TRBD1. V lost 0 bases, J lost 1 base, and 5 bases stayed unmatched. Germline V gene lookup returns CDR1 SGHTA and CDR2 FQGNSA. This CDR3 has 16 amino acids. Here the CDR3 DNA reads TGTGCCAGCAGCTTAGCGGCAGGGGGTAAGAACACTGAAGCTTTCTTT. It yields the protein CASSLAAGGKNTEAFF.

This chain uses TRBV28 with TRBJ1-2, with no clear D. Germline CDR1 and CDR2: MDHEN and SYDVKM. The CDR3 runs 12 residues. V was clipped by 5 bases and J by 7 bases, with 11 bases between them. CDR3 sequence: CASSPREGGYTF. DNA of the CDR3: TGTGCCAGCAGTCCACGGGAGGGTGGCTACACCTTC.

In DNA form, the CDR3 reads TGTGCCAGCAGTCTCCGCGATCCGGGACAGGGGGACAATGAGCAGTTCTTC. Protein sequence: CASSLRDPGQGDNEQFF. The chain joins TRBV27 to TRBJ2-1, with 11 positions matching TRBD1. Germline CDR1 and CDR2: MNHEY and SMNVEV (reference sequence). Trimming cost V 5 bases and J 5 bases; bases outside gene matches: 11. The CDR3 is 17 amino acids.

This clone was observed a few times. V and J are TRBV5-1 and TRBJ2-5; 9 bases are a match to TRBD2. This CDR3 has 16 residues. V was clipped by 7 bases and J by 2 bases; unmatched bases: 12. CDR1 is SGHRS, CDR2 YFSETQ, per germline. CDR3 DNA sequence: TGCGCCAGCGCAGTTTCCATGACTAGCGGACAAGAGACCCAGTACTTC. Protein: CASAVSMTSGQETQYF.

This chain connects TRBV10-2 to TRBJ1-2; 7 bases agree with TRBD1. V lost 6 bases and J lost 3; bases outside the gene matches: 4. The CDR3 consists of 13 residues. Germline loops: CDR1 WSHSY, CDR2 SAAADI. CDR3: CASSGQVDYGYTF. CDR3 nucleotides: TGCGCCAGCAGCGGACAGGTTGACTATGGCTACACCTTC.

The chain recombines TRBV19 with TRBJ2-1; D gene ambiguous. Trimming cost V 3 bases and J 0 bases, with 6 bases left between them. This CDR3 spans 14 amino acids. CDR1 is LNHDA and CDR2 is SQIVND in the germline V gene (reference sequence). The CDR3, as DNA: TGTGCCAGTAGTATTTGGAGCTCCTACAATGAGCAGTTCTTC. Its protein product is CASSIWSSYNEQFF.

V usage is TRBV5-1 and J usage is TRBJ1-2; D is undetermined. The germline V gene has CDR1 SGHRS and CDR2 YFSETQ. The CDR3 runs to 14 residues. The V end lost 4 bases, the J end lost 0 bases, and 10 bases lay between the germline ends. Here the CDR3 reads CASSPRDTNYGYTF. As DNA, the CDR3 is TGCGCCAGCAGCCCTCGGGATACTAACTATGGCTACACCTTC.